The sequence of this T cell receptor (beta chain) was determined in a study of blood T cell repertoires in COVID-19. Study details: Samples came from the United States, Italy and Spain, spanning acute and convalescent COVID-19.

With 3 bases removed from V and 0 bases from J, the gap between germline ends came to 7 bases. The CDR3 totals 14 residues. CDR1 is SEHNR and CDR2 is FQNEAQ in the germline V gene (reference sequence). Authors' methods: It was from reference gene primer amplification that nucleated cell counts were estimated. Data came from immunoSEQ multiplex PCR; TCRdb stores just in-frame clones and leaves some out. V and J calls plus clone size are reproduced from that table; the DNA served to infer D and trimming. The table shows roughly 15,000 clones, with 65% to 90% occurring only once. This receptor was obtained from an elderly man with active COVID-19. Sample: peripheral blood. The V gene is TRBV7-9, the J gene TRBJ2-3; D not resolved. The CDR3 DNA sequence: TGTGCCAGCAGCTTCCTTCGTAGCACAGATACGCAGTATTTT. Amino acid sequence: CASSFLRSTDTQYF.